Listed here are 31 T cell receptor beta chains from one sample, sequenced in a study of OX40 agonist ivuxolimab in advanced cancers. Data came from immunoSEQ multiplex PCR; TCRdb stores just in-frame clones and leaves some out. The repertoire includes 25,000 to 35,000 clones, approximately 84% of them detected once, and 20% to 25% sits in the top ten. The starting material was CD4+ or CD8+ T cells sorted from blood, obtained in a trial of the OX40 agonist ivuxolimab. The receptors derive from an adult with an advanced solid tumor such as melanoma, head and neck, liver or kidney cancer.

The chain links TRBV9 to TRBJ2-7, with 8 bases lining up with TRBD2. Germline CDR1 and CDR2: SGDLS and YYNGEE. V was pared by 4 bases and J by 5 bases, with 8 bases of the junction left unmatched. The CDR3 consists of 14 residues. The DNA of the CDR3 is TGTGCCAGCAGCAAACGGACTAGCTCTCACGAGCAGTACTTC. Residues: CASSKRTSSHEQYF.

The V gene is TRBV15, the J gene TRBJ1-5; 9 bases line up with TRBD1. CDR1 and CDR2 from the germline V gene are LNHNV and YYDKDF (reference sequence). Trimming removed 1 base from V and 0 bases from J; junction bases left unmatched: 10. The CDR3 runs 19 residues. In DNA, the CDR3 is TGTGCCACCAGCAGAGCCGGGACAGGGACATCAAATAGCAATCAGCCCCAGCATTTT. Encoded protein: CATSRAGTGTSNSNQPQHF. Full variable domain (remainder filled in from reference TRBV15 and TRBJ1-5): DAMVIQNPRYQVTQFGKPVTLSCSQTLNHNVMYWYQQKSSQAPKLLFHYYDKDFNNEADTPDNFQSRRPNTSFCFLDIRSPGLGDTAMYLCATSRAGTGTSNSNQPQHFGDGTRLSIL.

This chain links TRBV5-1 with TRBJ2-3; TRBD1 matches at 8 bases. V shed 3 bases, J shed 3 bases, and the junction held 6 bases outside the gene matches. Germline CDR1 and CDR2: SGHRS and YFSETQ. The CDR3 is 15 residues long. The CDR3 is CASSSGQGWTDTQYF. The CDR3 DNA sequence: TGCGCCAGCAGCTCCGGACAGGGATGGACAGATACGCAGTATTTT. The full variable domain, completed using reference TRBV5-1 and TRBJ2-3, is KAGVTQTPRYLIKTRGQQVTLSCSPISGHRSVSWYQQTPGQGLQFLFEYFSETQRNKGNFPGRFSGRQFSNSRSEMNVSTLELGDSALYLCASSSGQGWTDTQYFGPGTRLTVL.

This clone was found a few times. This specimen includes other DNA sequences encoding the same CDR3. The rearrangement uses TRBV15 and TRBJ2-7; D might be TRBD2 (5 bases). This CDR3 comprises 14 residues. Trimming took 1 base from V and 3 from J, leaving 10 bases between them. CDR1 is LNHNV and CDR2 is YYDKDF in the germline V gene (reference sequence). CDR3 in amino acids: CATSRGESYYEQYF. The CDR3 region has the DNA TGTGCCACCAGCAGAGGGGAGAGTTACTACGAGCAGTACTTC.

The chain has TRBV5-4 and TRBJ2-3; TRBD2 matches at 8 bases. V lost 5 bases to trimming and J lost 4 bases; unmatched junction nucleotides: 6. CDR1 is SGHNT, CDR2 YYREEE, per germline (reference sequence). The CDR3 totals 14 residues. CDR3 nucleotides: TGTGCCAGCAGTTTCGGCGGGGGGCCAGATACGCAGTATTTT. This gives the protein CASSFGGGPDTQYF.

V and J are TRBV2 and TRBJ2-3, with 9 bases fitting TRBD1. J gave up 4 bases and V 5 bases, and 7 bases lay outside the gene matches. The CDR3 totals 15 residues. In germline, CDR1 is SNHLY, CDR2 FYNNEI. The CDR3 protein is CASSPTGGEADTQYF. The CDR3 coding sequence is TGTGCCAGCAGTCCAACAGGGGGCGAGGCAGATACGCAGTATTTT.

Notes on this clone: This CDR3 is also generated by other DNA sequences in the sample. The CDR3 is CASSLLSYEQYF. In DNA, the CDR3 is TGTGCCAGCAGTTTACTATCCTACGAGCAGTACTTC. The J gene is TRBJ2-7, the V gene TRBV28; D is undetermined. The V and J ends lost 2 bases and 1 base respectively, with 3 bases between them. Germline V lookup: CDR1 MDHEN, CDR2 SYDVKM. The CDR3 totals 12 residues.

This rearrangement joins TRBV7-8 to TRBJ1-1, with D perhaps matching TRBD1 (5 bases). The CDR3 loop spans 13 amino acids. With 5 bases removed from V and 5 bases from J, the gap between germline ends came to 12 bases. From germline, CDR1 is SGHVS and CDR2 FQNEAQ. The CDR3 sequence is CASSLGGRTEAFF. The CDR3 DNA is TGTGCCAGCAGCCTTGGGGGGAGAACTGAAGCTTTCTTT.

The CDR3 DNA sequence: TGTGCCAGCAGTCTGATAACGGTTCCGGGGACTGAAGCTTTCTTT. Translation: CASSLITVPGTEAFF. The chain recombines TRBV28 with TRBJ1-1; no firm D call. This CDR3 comprises 15 residues. The germline CDR1 and CDR2 sequences are MDHEN and SYDVKM. Trimming pared 5 bases from V and 5 bases from J, leaving 18 bases between.

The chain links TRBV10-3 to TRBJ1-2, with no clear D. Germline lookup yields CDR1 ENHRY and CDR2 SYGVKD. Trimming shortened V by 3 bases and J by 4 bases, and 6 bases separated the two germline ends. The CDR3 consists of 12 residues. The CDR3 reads CAISDQVYGYTF. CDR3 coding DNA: TGTGCCATCAGTGATCAAGTCTATGGCTACACCTTC.

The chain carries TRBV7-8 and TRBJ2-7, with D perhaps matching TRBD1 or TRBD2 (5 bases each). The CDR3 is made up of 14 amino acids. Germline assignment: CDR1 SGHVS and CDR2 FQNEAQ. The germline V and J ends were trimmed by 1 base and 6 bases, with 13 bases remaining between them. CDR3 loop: CASSLGGRVAEQYF. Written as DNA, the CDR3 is TGTGCCAGCAGCTTAGGGGGGAGAGTTGCCGAGCAGTACTTC.

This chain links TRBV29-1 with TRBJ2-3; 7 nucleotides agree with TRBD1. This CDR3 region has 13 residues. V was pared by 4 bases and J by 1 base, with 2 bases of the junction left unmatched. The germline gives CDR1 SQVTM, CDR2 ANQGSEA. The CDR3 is CSVGGQGTDTQYF. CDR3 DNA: TGCAGCGTTGGAGGACAGGGCACAGATACGCAGTATTTT.

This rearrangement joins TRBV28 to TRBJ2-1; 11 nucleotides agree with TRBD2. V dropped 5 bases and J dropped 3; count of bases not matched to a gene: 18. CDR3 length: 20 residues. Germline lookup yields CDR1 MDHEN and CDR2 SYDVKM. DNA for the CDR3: TGTGCCAGCAGTCCCTCCAGGACTAGCGGGCTCTCTCCGGACTACAATGAGCAGTTCTTC. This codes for CASSPSRTSGLSPDYNEQFF.

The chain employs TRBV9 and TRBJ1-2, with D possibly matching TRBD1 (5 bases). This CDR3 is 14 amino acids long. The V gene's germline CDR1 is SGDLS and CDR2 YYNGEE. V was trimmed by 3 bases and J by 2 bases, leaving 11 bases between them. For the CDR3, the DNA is TGTGCCAGCAGCGGGGACGGACAAAACTATGGCTACACCTTC. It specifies CASSGDGQNYGYTF.

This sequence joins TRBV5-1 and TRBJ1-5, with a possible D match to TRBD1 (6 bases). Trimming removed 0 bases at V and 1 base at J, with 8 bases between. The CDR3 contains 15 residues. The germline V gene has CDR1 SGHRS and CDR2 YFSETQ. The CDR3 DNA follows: TGCGCCAGCAGCTTGGCGGGGGCCAGCAATCAGCCCCAGCATTTT. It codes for CASSLAGASNQPQHF.

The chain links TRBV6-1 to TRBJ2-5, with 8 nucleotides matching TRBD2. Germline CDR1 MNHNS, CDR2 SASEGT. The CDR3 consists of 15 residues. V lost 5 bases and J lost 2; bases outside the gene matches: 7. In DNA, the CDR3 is TGTGCCAGCAGTTTCTGGACTAGCCAGCAAGAGACCCAGTACTTC. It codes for CASSFWTSQQETQYF.

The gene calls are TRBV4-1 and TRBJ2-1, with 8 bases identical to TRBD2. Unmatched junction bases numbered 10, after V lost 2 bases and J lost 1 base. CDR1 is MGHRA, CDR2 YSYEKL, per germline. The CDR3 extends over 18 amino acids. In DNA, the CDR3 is TGCGCCAGCAGCCAAACCGCGCCGGGACTAGGGTCCTACAATGAGCAGTTCTTC. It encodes CASSQTAPGLGSYNEQFF.

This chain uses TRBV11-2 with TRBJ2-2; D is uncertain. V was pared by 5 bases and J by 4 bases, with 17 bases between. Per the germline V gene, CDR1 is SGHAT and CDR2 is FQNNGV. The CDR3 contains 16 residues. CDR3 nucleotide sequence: TGTGCCAGCAGCCTAGGTGTCGGATTGAGCACCGGGGAGCTGTTTTTT. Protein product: CASSLGVGLSTGELFF. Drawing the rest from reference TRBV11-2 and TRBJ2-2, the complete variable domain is EAGVAQSPRYKIIEKRQSVAFWCNPISGHATLYWYQQILGQGPKLLIQFQNNGVVDDSQLPKDRFSAERLKGVDSTLKIQPAKLEDSAVYLCASSLGVGLSTGELFFGEGSRLTVL.

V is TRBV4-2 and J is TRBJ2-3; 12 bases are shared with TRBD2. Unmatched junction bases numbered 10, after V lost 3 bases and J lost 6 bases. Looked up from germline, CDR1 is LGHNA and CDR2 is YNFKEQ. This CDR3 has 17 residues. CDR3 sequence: CASSQELAGGLGDTQYF. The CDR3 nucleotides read TGTGCCAGCAGCCAGGAGCTAGCGGGAGGGTTAGGCGATACGCAGTATTTT.

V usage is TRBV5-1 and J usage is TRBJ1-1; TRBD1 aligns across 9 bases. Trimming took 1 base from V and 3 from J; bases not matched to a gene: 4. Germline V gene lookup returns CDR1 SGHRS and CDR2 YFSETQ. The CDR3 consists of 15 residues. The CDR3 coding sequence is TGCGCCAGCAGCTTGACAGGGGGCGGGCACACTGAAGCTTTCTTT. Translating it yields CASSLTGGGHTEAFF.

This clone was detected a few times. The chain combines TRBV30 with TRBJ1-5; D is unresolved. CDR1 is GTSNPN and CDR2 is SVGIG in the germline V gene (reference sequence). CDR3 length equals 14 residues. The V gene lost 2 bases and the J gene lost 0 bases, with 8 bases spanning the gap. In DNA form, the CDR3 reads TGTGCCTGGAGTTCGGCCTATAGCAATCAGCCCCAGCATTTT. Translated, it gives CAWSSAYSNQPQHF.

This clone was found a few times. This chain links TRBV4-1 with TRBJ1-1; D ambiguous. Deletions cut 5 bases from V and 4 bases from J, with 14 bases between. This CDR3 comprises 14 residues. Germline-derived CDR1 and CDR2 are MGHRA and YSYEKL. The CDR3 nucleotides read TGCGCCAGCAGCGATATCGGCCGTGGCACTGAAGCTTTCTTT. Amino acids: CASSDIGRGTEAFF.

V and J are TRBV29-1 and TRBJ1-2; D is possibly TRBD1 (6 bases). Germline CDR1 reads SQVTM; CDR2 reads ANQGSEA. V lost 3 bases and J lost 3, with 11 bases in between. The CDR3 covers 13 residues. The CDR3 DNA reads TGCAGCGTTGACAGGGGAGGGGACTATGGCTACACCTTC. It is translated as CSVDRGGDYGYTF.

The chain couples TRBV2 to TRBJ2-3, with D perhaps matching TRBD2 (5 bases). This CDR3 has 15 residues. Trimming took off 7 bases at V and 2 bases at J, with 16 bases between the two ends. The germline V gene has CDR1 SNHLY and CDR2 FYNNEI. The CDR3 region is CASTKGDYHTDTQYF. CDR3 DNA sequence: TGTGCCAGCACCAAAGGAGACTACCACACAGATACGCAGTATTTT.

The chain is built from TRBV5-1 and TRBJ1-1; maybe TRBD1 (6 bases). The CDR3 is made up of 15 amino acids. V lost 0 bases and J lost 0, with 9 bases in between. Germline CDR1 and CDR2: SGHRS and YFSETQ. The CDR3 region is CASSLAGTMNTEAFF. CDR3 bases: TGCGCCAGCAGCTTGGCCGGGACAATGAACACTGAAGCTTTCTTT.

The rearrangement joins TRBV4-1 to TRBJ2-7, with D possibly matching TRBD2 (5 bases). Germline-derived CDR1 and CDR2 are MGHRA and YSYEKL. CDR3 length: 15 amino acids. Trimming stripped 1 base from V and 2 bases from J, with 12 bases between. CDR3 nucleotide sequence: TGCGCCAGCAGCCAAGGGGGAGATAGCGCCTACGAGCAGTACTTC. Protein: CASSQGGDSAYEQYF.

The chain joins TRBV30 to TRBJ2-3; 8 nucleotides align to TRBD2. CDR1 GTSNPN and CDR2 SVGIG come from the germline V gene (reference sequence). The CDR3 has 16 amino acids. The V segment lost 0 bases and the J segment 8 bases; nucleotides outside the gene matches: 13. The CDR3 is CAWSVVHGGAAGTQYF. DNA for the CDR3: TGTGCCTGGAGTGTAGTACACGGGGGGGCCGCGGGTACGCAGTATTTT.

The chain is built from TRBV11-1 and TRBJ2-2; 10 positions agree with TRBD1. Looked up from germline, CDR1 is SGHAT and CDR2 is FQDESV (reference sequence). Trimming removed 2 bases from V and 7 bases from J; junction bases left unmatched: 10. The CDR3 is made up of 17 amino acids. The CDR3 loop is CASSLIGQGEQGGELFF. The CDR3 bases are TGTGCCAGCAGCTTAATTGGACAGGGGGAGCAAGGCGGGGAGCTGTTTTTT.

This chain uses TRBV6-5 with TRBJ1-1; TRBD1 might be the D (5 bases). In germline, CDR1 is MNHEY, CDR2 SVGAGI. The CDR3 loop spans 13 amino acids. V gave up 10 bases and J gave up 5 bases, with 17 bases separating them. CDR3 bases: TGTGCCATCCAATGGGGCTTGGGGACTGAAGCTTTCTTT. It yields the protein CAIQWGLGTEAFF.

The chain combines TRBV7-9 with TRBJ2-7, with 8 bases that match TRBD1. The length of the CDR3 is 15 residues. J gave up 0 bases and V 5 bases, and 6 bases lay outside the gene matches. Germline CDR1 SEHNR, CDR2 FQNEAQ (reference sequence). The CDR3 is CASSRTGPISYEQYF. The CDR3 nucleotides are TGTGCCAGCAGCAGGACAGGGCCTATCTCCTACGAGCAGTACTTC.

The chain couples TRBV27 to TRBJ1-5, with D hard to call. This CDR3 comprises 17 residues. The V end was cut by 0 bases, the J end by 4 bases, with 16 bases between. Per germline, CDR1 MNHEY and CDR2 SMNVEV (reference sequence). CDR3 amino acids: CASSLSRPFAHNQPQHF. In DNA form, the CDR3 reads TGTGCCAGCAGTTTATCCCGTCCATTCGCCCATAATCAGCCCCAGCATTTT.